These 27 T cell receptor beta chains were all obtained from the same sample, sequenced in a study of STAT5B mutations in CD4+ large granular lymphocyte leukemia. Produced via immunoSEQ multiplex PCR; TCRdb's table is partial and in-frame only. This table has 20,000 to 25,000 clones, 79% appearing once. The sequenced sample consisted of CD4+ T cells from blood buffy coats. Every receptor here comes from a human donor in good health.

The rearrangement joins TRBV6-6 to TRBJ2-2; D gene uncertain. With 2 bases removed from V and 0 bases from J, the gap between germline ends came to 1 base. The CDR3 is 13 amino acids. Germline V gene data show CDR1 as MNHNY and CDR2 as SVGAGI (reference sequence). The CDR3 loop reads CASSYANTGELFF. As DNA, the CDR3 is TGTGCCAGCAGTTACGCGAACACCGGGGAGCTGTTTTTT.

The gene calls are TRBV29-1 and TRBJ1-4; unclear D gene. The germline V and J ends were trimmed by 4 bases and 7 bases, with 7 bases remaining between them. In germline, CDR1 is SQVTM, CDR2 ANQGSEA. CDR3 length: 11 amino acids. The CDR3 sequence is CSVGRGEKLFF. CDR3 in DNA: TGCAGCGTTGGCCGGGGTGAAAAACTGTTTTTT.

The gene calls are TRBV5-6 and TRBJ2-7; 7 nucleotides match TRBD2. V was pared by 0 bases and J by 2 bases, with 5 bases of the junction left unmatched. The germline gives CDR1 SGHDT, CDR2 YYEEEE. CDR3 length: 15 amino acids. The CDR3 sequence: CASSLAGLGAYEQYF. The CDR3 DNA follows: TGTGCCAGCAGCTTGGCCGGACTAGGAGCCTACGAGCAGTACTTC.

V is TRBV10-3 and J is TRBJ1-1; the D gene is possibly TRBD1 (5 bases). The germline V gene has CDR1 ENHRY and CDR2 SYGVKD. This CDR3 has 11 amino acids. V was pared by 2 bases and J by 7 bases, with 5 bases between. CDR3 sequence reads: CAISERGEAFF. CDR3 bases: TGTGCCATCAGTGAGAGGGGTGAAGCTTTCTTT.

V is TRBV4-1 and J is TRBJ1-1; TRBD1 agrees at 9 bases. The CDR3 loop spans 13 amino acids. The trim removed 4 bases at V and 7 bases at J, leaving 4 bases unmatched. Per the germline V gene, CDR1 is MGHRA and CDR2 is YSYEKL. The CDR3 sequence is CASSRDRASEAFF. The CDR3 DNA follows: TGCGCCAGCAGCCGGGACAGGGCGAGTGAAGCTTTCTTT.

The rearrangement uses TRBV5-4 and TRBJ1-2; D remains unclear. The CDR3 consists of 15 residues. The V gene lost 4 bases and the J gene lost 0 bases, with 13 bases spanning the gap. Per the germline V gene, CDR1 is SGHNT and CDR2 is YYREEE (reference sequence). The CDR3 DNA is TGTGCCAGCAGCCGAGGCGCAAGCGCTAACTATGGCTACACCTTC. Translation gives CASSRGASANYGYTF.

The chain couples TRBV4-1 to TRBJ2-7; 7 bases line up with TRBD1. The CDR3 loop spans 17 amino acids. The V gene end was trimmed by 4 bases and the J gene end by 6 bases; junction bases not matched to a gene: 18. Per the germline V gene, CDR1 is MGHRA and CDR2 is YSYEKL. The DNA for the CDR3 is TGCGCCAGCAGCCCCTCTACCAAGGGGGCCCGACCCCTCGAGCAGTACTTC. Translation: CASSPSTKGARPLEQYF.

The chain uses TRBV5-1 and TRBJ1-2; D gene uncertain. The germline V gene has CDR1 SGHRS and CDR2 YFSETQ. Between the trimmed V and J ends, which lost 0 bases and 2 bases, there was a span of 5 bases. The CDR3 length is 13 residues. CDR3 sequence: CASSLGTNYGYTF. As DNA, the CDR3 is TGCGCCAGCAGCTTGGGGACCAACTATGGCTACACCTTC.

This clone appeared a few times. The chain links TRBV10-2 to TRBJ2-3; no firm D call. The CDR3 loop spans 13 amino acids. Germline CDR1 WSHSY, CDR2 SAAADI. Trimming removed 5 bases at V and 2 bases at J, with 8 bases between. CDR3 bases: TGCGCCAGCAGTCAAGCGTACACAGATACGCAGTATTTT. This gives the protein CASSQAYTDTQYF.

The genes are TRBV5-4 and TRBJ2-7; tentatively, D is TRBD2 (6 bases). The CDR3 has 15 residues. Germline values: CDR1 SGHNT, CDR2 YYREEE (reference sequence). The V end lost 4 bases, the J end lost 3 bases, and 17 bases lay between the germline ends. The CDR3 loop is CASSLRVSGFYEQYF. For the CDR3, the DNA is TGTGCCAGCAGCCTCAGAGTTAGCGGTTTCTACGAGCAGTACTTC.

The chain couples TRBV6-5 to TRBJ2-3; D unresolved. Per germline, CDR1 MNHEY and CDR2 SVGAGI. The CDR3 length is 14 residues. The V end was cut by 8 bases, the J end by 0 bases, with 12 bases between. The CDR3 loop reads CASGREGSTDTQYF. DNA for the CDR3: TGTGCCAGCGGTCGCGAAGGTAGCACAGATACGCAGTATTTT.

This rearrangement joins TRBV5-1 to TRBJ2-7, with D possibly matching TRBD1 (5 bases). V gave up 0 bases and J gave up 5 bases, with 12 bases separating them. The CDR3 has 14 residues. CDR1 and CDR2 (germline): SGHRS, YFSETQ. The CDR3 bases are TGCGCCAGCAGCTTGGTTTCAGGGAAGAACGAGCAGTACTTC. This translates into CASSLVSGKNEQYF. Drawing the rest from reference TRBV5-1 and TRBJ2-7, the complete variable domain is KAGVTQTPRYLIKTRGQQVTLSCSPISGHRSVSWYQQTPGQGLQFLFEYFSETQRNKGNFPGRFSGRQFSNSRSEMNVSTLELGDSALYLCASSLVSGKNEQYFGPGTRLTVT.

The rearrangement uses TRBV11-3 and TRBJ2-7; TRBD2 matches 7 bases. This CDR3 comprises 11 residues. The junction had 2 bases not matched to a gene; V was cut back by 8 bases and J by 4 bases. Germline CDR1 and CDR2: SGHNT and YENEEA. Here the CDR3 reads CASGGGYEQYF. The CDR3 nucleotides are TGTGCCAGCGGGGGGGGATACGAGCAGTACTTC.

J is TRBJ2-2 and V is TRBV6-6; D assignment may be TRBD1 or TRBD2 (7 bases each). V was shortened by 2 bases and J by 3 bases, with 10 bases between the two germline ends. Germline lookup yields CDR1 MNHNY and CDR2 SVGAGI (reference sequence). The CDR3 has 15 amino acids. The CDR3, as DNA: TGTGCCAGCAGTTACGCAGGGGGGGACACCGGGGAGCTGTTTTTT. As protein: CASSYAGGDTGELFF.

On this clone itself: One end of the junction fails to match germline, which may point to a read error. The chain's CDR3 is CASSGTPGNSEAFF. DNA for the CDR3: TGTGCCAGCAGCGGGACCCCGGGGAACTCTGAAGCTTTCTTT. V gene TRBV2 combines with J gene TRBJ1-1; D might be TRBD1 (5 bases). The CDR3 is 14 amino acids. Germline CDR1 is SNHLY and CDR2 is FYNNEI.

The chain combines TRBV11-2 with TRBJ2-5, with D possibly being TRBD2 (5 bases). Per germline, CDR1 SGHAT and CDR2 FQNNGV. Deletions cut 4 bases from V and 1 base from J, with 7 bases between. The CDR3 has 13 residues. This CDR3 is CASSYGVQETQYF. For the CDR3, the DNA is TGTGCCAGCAGCTACGGGGTCCAAGAGACCCAGTACTTC. The full variable domain, rest sourced from reference TRBV11-2 and TRBJ2-5, is EAGVAQSPRYKIIEKRQSVAFWCNPISGHATLYWYQQILGQGPKLLIQFQNNGVVDDSQLPKDRFSAERLKGVDSTLKIQPAKLEDSAVYLCASSYGVQETQYFGPGTRLLVL.

V is TRBV30 and J is TRBJ2-7; D ambiguous. V gave up 3 bases and J gave up 9 bases, with 15 bases separating them. The CDR3 is 12 residues long. CDR1 GTSNPN and CDR2 SVGIG come from the germline V gene (reference sequence). CDR3 region: CAWSEQDGPQYF. CDR3 sequence (DNA): TGTGCCTGGAGCGAACAAGACGGGCCGCAGTACTTC.

The chain has TRBV4-1 and TRBJ1-5, with D possibly matching TRBD1 (6 bases). V was pared by 4 bases and J by 7 bases, with 11 bases between. The CDR3 extends over 13 amino acids. Germline V gene lookup returns CDR1 MGHRA and CDR2 YSYEKL. CDR3 in DNA: TGCGCCAGCAGCCGAGGGGGGGAACAGCCCCAGCATTTT. Encoded protein: CASSRGGEQPQHF.

V is TRBV10-3 and J is TRBJ2-7, with a possible D match to TRBD1 (6 bases). V dropped 5 bases and J dropped 7 bases, with 15 bases sitting between them. The CDR3 is 13 residues long. CDR1 is ENHRY and CDR2 is SYGVKD in the germline V gene. The CDR3 loop reads CAISPGQTGEQYF. CDR3 DNA sequence: TGTGCCATCAGTCCGGGACAAACGGGAGAGCAGTACTTC.

The V and J genes are TRBV5-5 and TRBJ1-2; D not resolved. V was shortened by 0 bases and J by 6 bases, with 9 bases between the two germline ends. The CDR3 totals 13 residues. Germline V CDR1 and CDR2: SGHKS, YYEKEE (reference sequence). The CDR3 DNA follows: TGTGCCAGCAGCTTGGTATCGGGTGATGGCTACACCTTC. It translates to CASSLVSGDGYTF.

The rearrangement joins TRBV6-5 to TRBJ2-1; tentatively, D is TRBD2 (6 bases). CDR1 is MNHEY, CDR2 SVGAGI, per germline. The V end was cut by 0 bases, the J end by 2 bases, with 11 bases between. The CDR3 is 16 residues long. The CDR3 sequence is CASSYSGAGTYNEQFF. CDR3 in DNA: TGTGCCAGCAGTTACTCAGGGGCGGGGACCTACAATGAGCAGTTCTTC.

Here the CDR3 DNA reads TGTGCCAGCAGTTTATACGGTACTAGCGGGAGTAGGAACGAGCAGTACTTC. Amino acids: CASSLYGTSGSRNEQYF. The genes are TRBV27 and TRBJ2-7; 11 nucleotides align to TRBD2. From germline, CDR1 is MNHEY and CDR2 SMNVEV (reference sequence). V dropped 1 base and J dropped 5; count of bases not matched to a gene: 10. The CDR3 sequence is 17 residues long.

This rearrangement joins TRBV4-1 to TRBJ2-5; 7 bases map to TRBD1. The CDR3 covers 15 residues. The V and J ends lost 2 bases and 2 bases, in that order; junction bases with no gene match: 5. Germline V gives CDR1 MGHRA, CDR2 YSYEKL. Here the CDR3 DNA reads TGCGCCAGCAGCCAACCAGACAGGGATCAAGAGACCCAGTACTTC. This sequence encodes CASSQPDRDQETQYF.

This chain links TRBV5-6 with TRBJ2-4; 7 positions match TRBD2. CDR1 SGHDT and CDR2 YYEEEE come from the germline V gene. V shed 5 bases, J shed 5 bases, and the junction held 1 base outside the gene matches. CDR3 length: 12 residues. CDR3 loop: CASSRGENIQYF. The CDR3 nucleotides read TGTGCCAGCAGTCGGGGGGAAAACATTCAGTACTTC.

The CDR3 sequence: CASSYSEDRGNTIYF. In nucleotides, the CDR3 is TGTGCCAGCAGTTACTCCGAAGACAGAGGAAACACCATATATTTT. This sequence joins TRBV6-6 and TRBJ1-3, with a tentative D call TRBD1 (5 bases). Germline assignment: CDR1 MNHNY and CDR2 SVGAGI (reference sequence). V lost 0 bases, J lost 4 bases, and 10 bases lay in between. This CDR3 comprises 15 residues.

The chain employs TRBV7-8 and TRBJ1-2; D remains ambiguous. Per the germline V gene, CDR1 is SGHVS and CDR2 is FQNEAQ. The CDR3 consists of 15 residues. The germline V and J ends were trimmed by 2 bases and 7 bases, with 17 bases remaining between them. The CDR3 is CASSLSGRVQAGYTF. The CDR3 DNA reads as TGTGCCAGCAGCTTATCGGGTAGGGTCCAAGCTGGCTACACCTTC.

This chain joins TRBV11-3 and TRBJ2-5; D is unresolved. Per germline, CDR1 SGHNT and CDR2 YENEEA. CDR3 length equals 15 residues. V lost 1 base and J 5 bases, leaving 14 bases between the germline ends. CDR3 DNA sequence: TGTGCCAGCAGCTTAGTATGGAGCCGGGTGGAGACCCAGTACTTC. This sequence encodes CASSLVWSRVETQYF. The whole variable domain, remainder taken from reference TRBV11-3 and TRBJ2-5, is EAGVVQSPRYKIIEKKQPVAFWCNPISGHNTLYWYLQNLGQGPELLIRYENEEAVDDSQLPKDRFSAERLKGVDSTLKIQPAELGDSAVYLCASSLVWSRVETQYFGPGTRLLVL.